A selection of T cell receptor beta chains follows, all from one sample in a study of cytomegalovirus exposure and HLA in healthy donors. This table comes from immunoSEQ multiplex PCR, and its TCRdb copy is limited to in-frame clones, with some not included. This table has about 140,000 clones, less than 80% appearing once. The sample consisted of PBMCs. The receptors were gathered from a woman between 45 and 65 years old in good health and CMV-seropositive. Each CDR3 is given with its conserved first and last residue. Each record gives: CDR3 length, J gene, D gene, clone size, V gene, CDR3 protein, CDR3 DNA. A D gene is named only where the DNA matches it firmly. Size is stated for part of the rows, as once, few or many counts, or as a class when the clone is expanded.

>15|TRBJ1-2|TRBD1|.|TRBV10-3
CAISPTGGAGYGYTF
TGTGCCATCAGTCCCACAGGGGGCGCAGGGTATGGCTACACCTTC
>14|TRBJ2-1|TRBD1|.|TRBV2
CASRGGQAGDEQFF
TGTGCCAGCAGGGGGGGACAGGCTGGGGATGAGCAGTTCTTC
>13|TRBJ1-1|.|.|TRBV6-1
CASSGRGGAEAFF
TGTGCCAGCAGTGGGCGTGGGGGGGCTGAAGCTTTCTTT
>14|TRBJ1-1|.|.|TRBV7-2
CASSVSPGSTEAFF
TGTGCCAGCAGCGTATCTCCAGGGTCGACTGAAGCTTTCTTT
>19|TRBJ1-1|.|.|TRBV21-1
CASSKAGPDRGKTNTEAFF
TGTGCCAGCAGCAAAGCGGGGCCCGACAGGGGAAAGACGAACACTGAAGCTTTCTTT
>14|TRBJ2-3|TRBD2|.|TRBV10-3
CAIASGGAEDTQYF
TGTGCCATCGCCAGCGGGGGGGCGGAAGATACGCAGTATTTT
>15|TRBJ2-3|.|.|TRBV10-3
CAISDQRGKTDTQYF
TGTGCCATCAGTGACCAACGGGGGAAGACAGATACGCAGTATTTT
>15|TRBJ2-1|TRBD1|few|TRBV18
CASSRGQGDYNEQFF
TGTGCCAGCTCACGAGGACAGGGCGACTACAATGAGCAGTTCTTC
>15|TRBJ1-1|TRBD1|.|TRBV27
CASSSSMTGSTEAFF
TGTGCCAGCAGTTCATCAATGACAGGGAGCACTGAAGCTTTCTTT
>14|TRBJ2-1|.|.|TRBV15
CATSRDRTDNEQFF
TGTGCCACCAGCAGAGATCGAACAGACAATGAGCAGTTCTTC
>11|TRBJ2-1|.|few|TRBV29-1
CSPRSYNEQFF
TGCAGCCCCCGTTCCTACAATGAGCAGTTCTTC
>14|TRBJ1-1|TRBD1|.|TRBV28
CASMTGTVNTEAFF
TGTGCCAGCATGACCGGGACAGTGAACACTGAAGCTTTCTTT
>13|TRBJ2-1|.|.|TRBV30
CASTGHRRGEQFF
TGTGCCTCTACCGGGCACCGCCGGGGAGAGCAGTTCTTC
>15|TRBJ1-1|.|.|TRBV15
CATSRDNNHVTEAFF
TGTGCCACCAGCAGAGACAACAACCATGTCACTGAAGCTTTCTTT
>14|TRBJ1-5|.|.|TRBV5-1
CASSEGSGNQPQHF
TGCGCCAGCAGCGAGGGTTCAGGAAATCAGCCCCAGCATTTT
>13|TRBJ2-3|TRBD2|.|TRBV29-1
CSVGLAGDDTQYF
TGCAGCGTTGGCCTAGCGGGGGATGATACGCAGTATTTT
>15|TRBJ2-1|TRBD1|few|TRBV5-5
CADYLPGTGLDEQFF
TGTGCCGATTACCTCCCCGGGACAGGGCTAGACGAGCAGTTCTTC
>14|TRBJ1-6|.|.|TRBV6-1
CASSIGQLSSPLHF
TGTGCCAGCTCGATAGGACAGCTTTCTTCACCCCTCCACTTT
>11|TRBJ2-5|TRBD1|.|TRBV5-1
CASSLGDREDF
TGCGCCAGCAGCTTGGGGGACAGGGAAGACTTC
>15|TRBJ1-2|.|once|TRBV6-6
CASSTTRTENYGYTF
TGTGCCAGCAGTACAACGCGGACAGAGAACTATGGCTACACCTTC
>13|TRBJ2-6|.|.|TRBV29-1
CSVRSSGANVLTF
TGCAGCGTTAGGAGCTCTGGGGCCAACGTCCTGACTTTC
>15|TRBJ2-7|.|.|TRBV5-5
CASSLALASTYEQYF
TGTGCCAGCAGCTTGGCCTTAGCCAGCACCTACGAGCAGTACTTC
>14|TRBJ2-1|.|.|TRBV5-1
CASSLDNSYNEQFF
TGCGCCAGCAGCTTGGATAATAGTTACAATGAGCAGTTCTTC
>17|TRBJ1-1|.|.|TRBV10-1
CASSDPRGNTLNTEAFF
TGCGCCAGCAGTGATCCGCGGGGCAATACGCTTAACACTGAAGCTTTCTTT
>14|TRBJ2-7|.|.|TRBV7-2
CASSFTIPSGEQYF
TGTGCCAGCAGCTTCACTATCCCCTCTGGTGAGCAGTACTTC
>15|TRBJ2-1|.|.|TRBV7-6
CASSLLGHDYNEQFF
TGTGCCAGCAGCTTACTGGGACACGACTACAATGAGCAGTTCTTC
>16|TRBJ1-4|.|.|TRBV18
CASSLGQLATNEKLFF
TGTGCCAGCTCACTTGGACAGCTTGCAACTAATGAAAAACTGTTTTTT
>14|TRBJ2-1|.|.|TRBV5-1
CASSPGSSENEQFF
TGCGCCAGCAGCCCGGGAAGCTCGGAGAATGAGCAGTTCTTC
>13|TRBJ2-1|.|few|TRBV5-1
CASSTGVYNEQFF
TGCGCCAGCAGTACCGGGGTATACAATGAGCAGTTCTTC
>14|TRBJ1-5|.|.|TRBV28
CASSPAGAVQPQHF
TGTGCCAGCAGTCCCGCGGGCGCGGTTCAGCCCCAGCATTTT
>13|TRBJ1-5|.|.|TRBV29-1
CSVRDNYNQPQHF
TGCAGCGTCAGGGACAACTATAATCAGCCCCAGCATTTT
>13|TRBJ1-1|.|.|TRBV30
CAWGVSRVTEASF
TGTGCCTGGGGTGTAAGCAGGGTTACTGAAGCTTCCTTT
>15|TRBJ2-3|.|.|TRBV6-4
CASSDGGGATDTQYF
TGTGCCAGCAGTGATGGCGGGGGCGCCACAGATACGCAGTATTTT
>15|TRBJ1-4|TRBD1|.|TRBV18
CASSPPDRRNEKLFF
TGTGCCAGCTCACCGCCGGACAGGCGGAATGAAAAACTGTTTTTT
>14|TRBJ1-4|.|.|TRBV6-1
CASRDGRRDEKLFF
TGTGCCAGCAGGGATGGGCGGCGGGATGAAAAACTGTTTTTT
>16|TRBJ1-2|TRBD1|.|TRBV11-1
CASSLDYGQGRYGYTF
TGTGCCAGCAGCTTAGATTATGGACAGGGCCGCTATGGCTACACCTTC
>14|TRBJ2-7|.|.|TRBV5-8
CASSKGRGGYEQYF
TGTGCCAGCAGCAAAGGAAGGGGGGGGTACGAGCAGTACTTC
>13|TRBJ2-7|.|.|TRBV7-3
CASSLNPGYEQYF
TGTGCCAGCAGCTTAAATCCCGGTTACGAGCAGTACTTC
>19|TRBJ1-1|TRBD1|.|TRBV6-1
CASSGPGQGAPFFNTEAFF
TGTGCCAGCAGTGGACCGGGACAGGGGGCTCCTTTTTTTAACACTGAAGCTTTCTTT
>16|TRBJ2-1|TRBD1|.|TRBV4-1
CASSQEPSWDRAEQFF
TGCGCCAGCAGCCAAGAGCCCTCCTGGGACAGGGCTGAGCAGTTCTTC
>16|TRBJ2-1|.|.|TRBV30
CAWSVEVIAENDEQFF
TGTGCCTGGAGTGTAGAGGTCATTGCAGAAAATGATGAGCAGTTCTTC
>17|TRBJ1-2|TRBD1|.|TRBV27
CASSANPGQGAGHGYTF
TGTGCCAGCAGTGCCAACCCGGGACAGGGGGCGGGACATGGCTACACCTTC
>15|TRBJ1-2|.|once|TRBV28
CATEGSPGTGYGYTF
TGTGCCACCGAGGGCAGCCCAGGAACGGGCTATGGCTACACCTTC
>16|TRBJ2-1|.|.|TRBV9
CASSVVGHGSYNEQFF
TGTGCCAGCAGCGTAGTGGGACATGGCTCCTACAATGAGCAGTTCTTC
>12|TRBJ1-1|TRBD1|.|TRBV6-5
CASSSRQGEAFF
TGTGCCAGCAGTTCTCGACAGGGAGAAGCTTTCTTT
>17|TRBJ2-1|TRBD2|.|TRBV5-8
CASSLMRSSGAGYEQFF
TGTGCCAGCAGCTTGATGCGCTCTAGCGGGGCCGGGTATGAGCAGTTCTTC
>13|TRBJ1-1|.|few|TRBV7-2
CASSFTENTEAFF
TGTGCCAGCAGCTTTACAGAGAACACTGAAGCTTTCTTT
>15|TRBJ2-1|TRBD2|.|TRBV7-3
CASSKSGGNYNEQFF
TGTGCCAGCAGCAAATCGGGGGGGAATTACAATGAGCAGTTCTTC
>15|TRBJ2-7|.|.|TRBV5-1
CASSSQGAISYEQYF
TGCGCCAGCAGCTCCCAAGGGGCTATTTCCTACGAGCAGTACTTC
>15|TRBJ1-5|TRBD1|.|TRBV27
CASSAGTGGGQPQHF
TGTGCCAGCAGTGCCGGGACAGGGGGAGGACAGCCCCAGCATTTT
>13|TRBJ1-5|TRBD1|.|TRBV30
CASAGTGNQPQHF
TGTGCCTCCGCCGGGACAGGGAATCAGCCCCAGCATTTT
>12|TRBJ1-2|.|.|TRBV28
CASSLGYYGYTF
TGTGCCAGCAGCCTCGGTTACTATGGCTACACCTTC
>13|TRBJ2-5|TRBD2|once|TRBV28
CASSRGREGEQYF
TGTGCCAGCAGCCGGGGCCGGGAGGGGGAGCAGTACTTC
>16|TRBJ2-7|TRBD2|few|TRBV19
CASSTSTSGGGYEQYF
TGTGCCAGTAGTACCTCGACTAGCGGGGGGGGCTACGAGCAGTACTTC